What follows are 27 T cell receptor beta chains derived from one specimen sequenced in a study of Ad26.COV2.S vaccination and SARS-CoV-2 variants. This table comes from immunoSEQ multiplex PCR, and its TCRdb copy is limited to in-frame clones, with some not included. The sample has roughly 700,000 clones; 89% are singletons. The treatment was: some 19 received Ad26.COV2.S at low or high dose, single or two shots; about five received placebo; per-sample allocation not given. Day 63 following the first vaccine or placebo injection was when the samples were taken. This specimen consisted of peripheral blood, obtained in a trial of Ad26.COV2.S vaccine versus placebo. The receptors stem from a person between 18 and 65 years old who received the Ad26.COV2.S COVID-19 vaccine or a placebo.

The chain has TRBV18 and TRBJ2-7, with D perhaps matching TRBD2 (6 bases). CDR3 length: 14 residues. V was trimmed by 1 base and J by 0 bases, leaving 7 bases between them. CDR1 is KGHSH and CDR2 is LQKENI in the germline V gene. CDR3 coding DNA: TGTGCCAGCTCACCACACGGGGGCTCCTACGAGCAGTACTTC. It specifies CASSPHGGSYEQYF. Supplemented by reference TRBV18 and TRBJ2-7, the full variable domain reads NAGVMQNPRHLVRRRGQEARLRCSPMKGHSHVYWYRQLPEEGLKFMVYLQKENIIDESGMPKERFSAEFPKEGPSILRIQQVVRGDSAAYFCASSPHGGSYEQYFGPGTRLTVT.

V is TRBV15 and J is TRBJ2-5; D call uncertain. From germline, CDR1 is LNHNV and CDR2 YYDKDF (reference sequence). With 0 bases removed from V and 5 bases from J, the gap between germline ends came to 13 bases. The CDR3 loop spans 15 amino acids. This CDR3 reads CATSREKQGWETQYF. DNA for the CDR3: TGTGCCACCAGCAGAGAAAAACAAGGTTGGGAGACCCAGTACTTC.

CDR3 sequence reads: CAWSGQGSSPLHF. The CDR3, as DNA: TGTGCCTGGAGTGGACAGGGAAGCTCACCCCTCCACTTT. The chain uses TRBV30 and TRBJ1-6; 7 bases are a match to TRBD1. CDR1 and CDR2 from the germline V gene are GTSNPN and SVGIG (reference sequence). This CDR3 comprises 13 residues. The junction had 4 bases not matched to a gene; V was cut back by 1 base and J by 10 bases.

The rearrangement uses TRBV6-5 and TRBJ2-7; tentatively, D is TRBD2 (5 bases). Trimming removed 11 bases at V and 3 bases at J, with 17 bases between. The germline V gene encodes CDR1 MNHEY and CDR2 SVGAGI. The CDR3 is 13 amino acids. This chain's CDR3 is CASLGGLYYEQYF. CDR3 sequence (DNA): TGTGCCTCCCTGGGCGGGCTATACTACGAGCAGTACTTC.

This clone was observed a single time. CDR3 DNA: TGTGCCAGTAGGAGCGGAACCCCTTCATCGCAGTATTTT. Protein sequence: CASRSGTPSSQYF. V is TRBV2 and J is TRBJ2-3, with D possibly being TRBD2 (5 bases). Trimming left V 9 bases short and J 10 bases short, with 20 bases between. The length of the CDR3 is 13 residues. Looked up from germline, CDR1 is SNHLY and CDR2 is FYNNEI.

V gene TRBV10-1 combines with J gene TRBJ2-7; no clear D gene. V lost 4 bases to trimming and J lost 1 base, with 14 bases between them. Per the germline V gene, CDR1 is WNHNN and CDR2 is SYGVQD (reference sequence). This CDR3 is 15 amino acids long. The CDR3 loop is CASSGLGKQSYEQYF. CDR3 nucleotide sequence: TGCGCCAGCAGTGGACTGGGAAAGCAATCCTACGAGCAGTACTTC.

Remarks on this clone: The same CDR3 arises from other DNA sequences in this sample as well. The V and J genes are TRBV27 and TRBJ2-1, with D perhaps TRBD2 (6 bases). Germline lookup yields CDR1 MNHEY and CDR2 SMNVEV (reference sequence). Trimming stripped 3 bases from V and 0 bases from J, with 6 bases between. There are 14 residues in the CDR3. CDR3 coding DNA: TGTGCCAGCAGTTTCGGGAGCTCCTACAATGAGCAGTTCTTC. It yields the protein CASSFGSSYNEQFF.

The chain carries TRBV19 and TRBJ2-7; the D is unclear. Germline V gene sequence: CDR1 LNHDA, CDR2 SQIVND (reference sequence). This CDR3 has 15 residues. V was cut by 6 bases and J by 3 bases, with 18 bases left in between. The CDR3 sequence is CASRGTGGPVYEQYF. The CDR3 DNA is TGTGCCAGTAGGGGAACGGGCGGTCCCGTCTACGAGCAGTACTTC.

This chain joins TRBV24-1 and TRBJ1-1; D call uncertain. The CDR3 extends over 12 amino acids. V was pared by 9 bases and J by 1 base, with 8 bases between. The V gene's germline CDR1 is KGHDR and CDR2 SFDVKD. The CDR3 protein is CATLGGNTEAFF. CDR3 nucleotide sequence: TGTGCCACCCTCGGAGGGAACACTGAAGCTTTCTTT.

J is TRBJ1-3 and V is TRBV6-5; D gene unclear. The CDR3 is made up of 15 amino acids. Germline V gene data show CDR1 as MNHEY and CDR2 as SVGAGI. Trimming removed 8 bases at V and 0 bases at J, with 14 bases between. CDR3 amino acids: CASVPDGISGNTIYF. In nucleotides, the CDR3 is TGTGCCAGCGTCCCCGACGGAATCTCTGGAAACACCATATATTTT.

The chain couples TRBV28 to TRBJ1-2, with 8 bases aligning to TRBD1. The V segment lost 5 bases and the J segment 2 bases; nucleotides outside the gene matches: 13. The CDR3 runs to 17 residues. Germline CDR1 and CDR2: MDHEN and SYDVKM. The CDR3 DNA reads TGTGCCAGCAGTCCTCCCGCGTGGACAGGGCCAAACTATGGCTACACCTTC. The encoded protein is CASSPPAWTGPNYGYTF.

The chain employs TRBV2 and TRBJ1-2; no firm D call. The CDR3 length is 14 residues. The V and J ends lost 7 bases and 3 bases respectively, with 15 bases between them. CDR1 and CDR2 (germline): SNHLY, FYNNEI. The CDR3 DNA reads TGTGCCAGCACGTCGGACGGACCTCACTATGGCTACACCTTC. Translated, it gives CASTSDGPHYGYTF.

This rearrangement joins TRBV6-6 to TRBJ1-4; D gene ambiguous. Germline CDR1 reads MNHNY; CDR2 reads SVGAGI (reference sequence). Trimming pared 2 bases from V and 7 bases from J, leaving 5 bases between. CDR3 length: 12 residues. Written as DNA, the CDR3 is TGTGCCAGCAGTTACGCGCGTGAAAAACTGTTTTTT. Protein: CASSYAREKLFF.

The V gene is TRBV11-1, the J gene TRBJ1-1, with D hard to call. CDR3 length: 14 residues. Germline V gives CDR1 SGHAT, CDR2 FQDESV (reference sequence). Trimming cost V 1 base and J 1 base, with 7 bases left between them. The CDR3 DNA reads TGTGCCAGCAGCTTAGGAAAGGGGAACACTGAAGCTTTCTTT. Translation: CASSLGKGNTEAFF.

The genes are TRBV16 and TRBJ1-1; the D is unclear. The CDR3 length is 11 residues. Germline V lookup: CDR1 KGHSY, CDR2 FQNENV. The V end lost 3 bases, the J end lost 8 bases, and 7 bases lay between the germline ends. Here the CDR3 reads CASSHRHEAFF. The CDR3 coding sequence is TGTGCCAGCAGCCACAGACACGAAGCTTTCTTT.

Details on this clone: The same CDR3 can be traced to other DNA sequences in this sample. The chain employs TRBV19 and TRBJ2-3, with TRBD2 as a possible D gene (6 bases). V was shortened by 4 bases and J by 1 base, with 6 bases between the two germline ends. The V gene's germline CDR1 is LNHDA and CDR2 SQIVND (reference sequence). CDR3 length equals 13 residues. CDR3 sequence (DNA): TGTGCCAGTAGTAAGCGGGGCACAGATACGCAGTATTTT. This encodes CASSKRGTDTQYF.

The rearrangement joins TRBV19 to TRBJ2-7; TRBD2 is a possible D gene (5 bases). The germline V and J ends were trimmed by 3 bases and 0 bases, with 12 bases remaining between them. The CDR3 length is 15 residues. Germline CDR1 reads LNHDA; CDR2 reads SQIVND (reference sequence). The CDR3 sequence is CASSIVEGISYEQYF. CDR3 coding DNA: TGTGCCAGTAGTATTGTCGAGGGAATCTCCTACGAGCAGTACTTC. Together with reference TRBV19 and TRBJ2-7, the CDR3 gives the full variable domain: DGGITQSPKYLFRKEGQNVTLSCEQNLNHDAMYWYRQDPGQGLRLIYYSQIVNDFQKGDIAEGYSVSREKKESFPLTVTSAQKNPTAFYLCASSIVEGISYEQYFGPGTRLTVT.

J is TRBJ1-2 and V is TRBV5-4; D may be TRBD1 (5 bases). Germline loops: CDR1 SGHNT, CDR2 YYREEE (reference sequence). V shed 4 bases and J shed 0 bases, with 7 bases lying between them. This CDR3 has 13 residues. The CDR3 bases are TGTGCCAGCAGCCGGGACGCTAACTATGGCTACACCTTC. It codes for CASSRDANYGYTF.

CDR3 in DNA: TGTGCCAGCAGCTTCGGGGTCCAAGAGACCCAGTACTTC. Its translation: CASSFGVQETQYF. This rearrangement joins TRBV7-9 to TRBJ2-5; a possible D gene is TRBD2 (5 bases). The germline V and J ends were trimmed by 3 bases and 1 base, with 6 bases remaining between them. This CDR3 comprises 13 residues. Germline CDR1 reads SEHNR; CDR2 reads FQNEAQ (reference sequence).

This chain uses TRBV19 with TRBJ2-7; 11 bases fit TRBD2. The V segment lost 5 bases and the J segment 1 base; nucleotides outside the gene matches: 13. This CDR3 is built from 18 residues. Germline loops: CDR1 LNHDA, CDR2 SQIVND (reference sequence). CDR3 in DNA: TGTGCCAGTAGTTTTCGGGTCGGGACTAGCGGTGCGTCCTACGAGCAGTACTTC. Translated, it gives CASSFRVGTSGASYEQYF.

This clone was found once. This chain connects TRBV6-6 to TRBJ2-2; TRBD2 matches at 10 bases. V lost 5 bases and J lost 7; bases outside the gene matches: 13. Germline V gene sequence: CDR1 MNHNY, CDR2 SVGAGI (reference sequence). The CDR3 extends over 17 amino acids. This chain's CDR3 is CASSPLIPAGGLGELFF. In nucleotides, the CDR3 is TGTGCCAGCAGTCCACTCATCCCAGCGGGAGGGCTCGGGGAGCTGTTTTTT.

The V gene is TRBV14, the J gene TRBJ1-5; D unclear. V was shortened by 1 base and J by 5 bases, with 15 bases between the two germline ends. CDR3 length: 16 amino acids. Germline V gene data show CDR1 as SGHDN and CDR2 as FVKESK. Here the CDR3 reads CASSQGPGGWDQPQHF. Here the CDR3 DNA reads TGTGCCAGCAGCCAAGGTCCGGGTGGTTGGGATCAGCCCCAGCATTTT.

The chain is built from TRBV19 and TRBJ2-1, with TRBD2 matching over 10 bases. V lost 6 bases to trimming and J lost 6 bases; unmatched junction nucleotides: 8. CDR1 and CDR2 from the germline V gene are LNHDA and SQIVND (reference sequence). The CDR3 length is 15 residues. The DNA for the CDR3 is TGTGCCAGTAGGAGAGCGGGAGGGCTCAGCAATGAGCAGTTCTTC. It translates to CASRRAGGLSNEQFF.

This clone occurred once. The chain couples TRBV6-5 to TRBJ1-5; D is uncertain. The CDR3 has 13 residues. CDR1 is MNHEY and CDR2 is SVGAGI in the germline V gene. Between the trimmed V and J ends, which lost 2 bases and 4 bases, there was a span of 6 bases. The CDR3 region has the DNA TGTGCCAGCAGTTACAGGGAAAATCAGCCCCAGCATTTT. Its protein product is CASSYRENQPQHF.

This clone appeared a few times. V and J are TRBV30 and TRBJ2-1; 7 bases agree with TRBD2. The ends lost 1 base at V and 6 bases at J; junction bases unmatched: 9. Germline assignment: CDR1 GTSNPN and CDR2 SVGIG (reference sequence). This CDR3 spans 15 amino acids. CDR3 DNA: TGTGCCTGGAGTGGCCGGGACTACTCATTCAATGAGCAGTTCTTC. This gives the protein CAWSGRDYSFNEQFF.

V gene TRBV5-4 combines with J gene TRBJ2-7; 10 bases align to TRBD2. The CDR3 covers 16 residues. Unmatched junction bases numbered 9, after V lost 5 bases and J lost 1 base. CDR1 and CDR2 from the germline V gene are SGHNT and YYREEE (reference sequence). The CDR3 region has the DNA TGTGCCAGCAGTCCCCGGACTAGCGGAAGTTCCTACGAGCAGTACTTC. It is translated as CASSPRTSGSSYEQYF.

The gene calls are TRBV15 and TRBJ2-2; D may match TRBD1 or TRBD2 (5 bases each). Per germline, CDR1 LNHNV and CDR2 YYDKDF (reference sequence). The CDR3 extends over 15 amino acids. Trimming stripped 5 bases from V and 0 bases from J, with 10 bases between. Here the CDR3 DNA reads TGTGCCACCAGCGGAATGGGGGCGAACACCGGGGAGCTGTTTTTT. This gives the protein CATSGMGANTGELFF.